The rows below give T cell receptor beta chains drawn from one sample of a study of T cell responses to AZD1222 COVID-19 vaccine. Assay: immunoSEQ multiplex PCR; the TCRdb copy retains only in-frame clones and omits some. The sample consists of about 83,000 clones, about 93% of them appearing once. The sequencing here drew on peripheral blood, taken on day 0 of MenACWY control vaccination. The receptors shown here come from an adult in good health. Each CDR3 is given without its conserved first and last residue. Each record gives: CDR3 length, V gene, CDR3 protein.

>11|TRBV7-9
ASSLQGTDTQY
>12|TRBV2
ASNLQGVGNTIY
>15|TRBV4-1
ASSQDPPSGYTDTQY
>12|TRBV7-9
ASSRERAADTQY
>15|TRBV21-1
ASSKRGPESSYNEQF
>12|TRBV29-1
SVEDGQGFYGYT
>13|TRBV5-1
ASSPPDDSNEKLF
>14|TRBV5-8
ASSLIDHSNTGELF
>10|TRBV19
ASSISGNEQY
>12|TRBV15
ATRTRGSNQPQH
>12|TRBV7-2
ASSLPGGAHGYT
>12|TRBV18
ASSPSGTEIEAF
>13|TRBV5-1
ASSLGGSVGNEQF
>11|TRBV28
ASSLASGNTIY
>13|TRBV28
ASSLRGGLSYEQY
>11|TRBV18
ASSPGGWHEQY
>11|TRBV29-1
SAREGTNTEAF
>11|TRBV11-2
ASSLGGPLGQY
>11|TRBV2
ASRRRSSYEQY
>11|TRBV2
ASSVKRDTEAF
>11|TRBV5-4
ASSPAGSYEQY
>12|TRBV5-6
ASSYRALNSPLH
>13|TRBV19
ASSILQGNIYEQY
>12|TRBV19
ASSKENAADTQY
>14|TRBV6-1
ASSGRVGTRVHEQY
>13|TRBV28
ASSLSSGTGNTIY
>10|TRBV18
ASSPEVTEAF
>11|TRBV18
ASSEGINQPQH
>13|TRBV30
AWISSGSNTGELF
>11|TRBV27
ASSLSVGGGYT
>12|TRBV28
ASSSDGRRNIQY
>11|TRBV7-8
ASSRPSGAKVY
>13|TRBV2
ASRGGSGSNQPQH
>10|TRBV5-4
ASSRSQETQY
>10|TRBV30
ACLRGGDGYT
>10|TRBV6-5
ASGDRTRGYT
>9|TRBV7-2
ASSSPPGYT
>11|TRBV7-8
ASSLGLGTEAF
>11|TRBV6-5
ASSPPTGGEQF
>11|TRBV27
ASRELAANEQF
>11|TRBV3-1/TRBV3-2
ASSQARASEQY
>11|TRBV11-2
ASSLGASNEQF
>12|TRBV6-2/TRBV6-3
ASSPDGFNYGYT
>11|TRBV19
ASSIAGPQPQH
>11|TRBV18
ASSPAEGSPLH
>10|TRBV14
ASSQAPGEQF
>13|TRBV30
AWSVRIRSGNTIY
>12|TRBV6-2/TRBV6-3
ASSFGLADYEQY
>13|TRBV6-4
ASSDSSGSYNEQF
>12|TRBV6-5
ASSPGITLNEQF
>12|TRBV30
AWSSTGGNYGYT
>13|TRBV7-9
ASSQLGLAADTQY
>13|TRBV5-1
ASSLGVANTGELF